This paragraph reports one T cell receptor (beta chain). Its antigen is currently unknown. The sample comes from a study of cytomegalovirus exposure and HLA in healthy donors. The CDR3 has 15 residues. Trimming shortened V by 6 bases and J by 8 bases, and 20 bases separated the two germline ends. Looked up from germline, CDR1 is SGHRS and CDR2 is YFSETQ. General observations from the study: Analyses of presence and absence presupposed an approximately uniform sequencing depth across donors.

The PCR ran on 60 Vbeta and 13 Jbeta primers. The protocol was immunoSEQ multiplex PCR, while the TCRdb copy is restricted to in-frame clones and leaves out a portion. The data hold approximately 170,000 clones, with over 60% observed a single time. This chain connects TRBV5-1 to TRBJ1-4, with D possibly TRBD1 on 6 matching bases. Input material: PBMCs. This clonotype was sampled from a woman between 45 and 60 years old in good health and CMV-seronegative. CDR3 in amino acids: CASNRGGSSEEKLFF. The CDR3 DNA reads TGCGCCAGCAACCGGGGGGGCAGCAGTGAGGAAAAACTGTTTTTT.